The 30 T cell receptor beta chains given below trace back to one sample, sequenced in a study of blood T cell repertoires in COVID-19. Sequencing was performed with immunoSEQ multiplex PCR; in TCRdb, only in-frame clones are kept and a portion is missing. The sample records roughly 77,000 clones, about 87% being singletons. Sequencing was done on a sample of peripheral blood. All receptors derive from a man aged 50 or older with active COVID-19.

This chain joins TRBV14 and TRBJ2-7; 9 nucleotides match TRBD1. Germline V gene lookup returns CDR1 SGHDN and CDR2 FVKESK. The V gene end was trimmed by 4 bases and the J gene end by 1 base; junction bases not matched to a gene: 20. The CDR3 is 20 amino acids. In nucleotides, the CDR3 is TGTGCCAGCAGCCGAGCCTTCCCGGGACAGGGTTTCTTCGTTTCCTACGAGCAGTACTTC. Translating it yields CASSRAFPGQGFFVSYEQYF. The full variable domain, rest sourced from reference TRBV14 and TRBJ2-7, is EAGVTQFPSHSVIEKGQTVTLRCDPISGHDNLYWYRRVMGKEIKFLLHFVKESKQDESGMPNNRFLAERTGGTYSTLKVQPAELEDSGVYFCASSRAFPGQGFFVSYEQYFGPGTRLTVT.

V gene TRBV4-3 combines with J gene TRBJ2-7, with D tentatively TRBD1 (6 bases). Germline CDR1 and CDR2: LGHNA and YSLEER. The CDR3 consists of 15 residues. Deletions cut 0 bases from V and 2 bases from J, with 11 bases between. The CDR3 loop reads CASSQDRGSTYEQYF. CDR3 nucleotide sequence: TGCGCCAGCAGCCAAGACAGGGGAAGTACCTACGAGCAGTACTTC.

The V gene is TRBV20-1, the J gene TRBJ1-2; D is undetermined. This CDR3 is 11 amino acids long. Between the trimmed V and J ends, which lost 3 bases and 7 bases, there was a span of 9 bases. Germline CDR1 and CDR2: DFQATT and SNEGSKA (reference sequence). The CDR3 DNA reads TGCAGTGCTAGTGGTTATAGTGGCTACACCTTC. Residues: CSASGYSGYTF.

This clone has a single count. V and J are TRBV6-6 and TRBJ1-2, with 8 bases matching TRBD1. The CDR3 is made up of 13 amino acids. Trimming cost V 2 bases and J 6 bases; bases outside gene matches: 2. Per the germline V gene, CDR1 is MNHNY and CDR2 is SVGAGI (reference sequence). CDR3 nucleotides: TGTGCCAGCAGTTACGTACAGGGGGATGGCTACACCTTC. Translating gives CASSYVQGDGYTF.

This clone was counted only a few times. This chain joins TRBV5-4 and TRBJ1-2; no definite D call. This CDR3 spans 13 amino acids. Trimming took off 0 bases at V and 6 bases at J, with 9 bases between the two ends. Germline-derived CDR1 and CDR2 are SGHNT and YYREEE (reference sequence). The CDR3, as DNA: TGTGCCAGCAGCTTGGGGCTTTTCGATGGCTACACCTTC. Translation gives CASSLGLFDGYTF. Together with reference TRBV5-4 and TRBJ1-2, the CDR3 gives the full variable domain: ETGVTQSPTHLIKTRGQQVTLRCSSQSGHNTVSWYQQALGQGPQFIFQYYREEENGRGNFPPRFSGLQFPNYSSELNVNALELDDSALYLCASSLGLFDGYTFGSGTRLTVV.

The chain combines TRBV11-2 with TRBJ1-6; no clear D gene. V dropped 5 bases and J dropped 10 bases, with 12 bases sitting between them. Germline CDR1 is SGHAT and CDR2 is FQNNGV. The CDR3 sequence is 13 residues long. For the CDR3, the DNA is TGTGCCAGCAGCGTATCGTTTCGGTCACCCCTCCACTTT. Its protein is CASSVSFRSPLHF.

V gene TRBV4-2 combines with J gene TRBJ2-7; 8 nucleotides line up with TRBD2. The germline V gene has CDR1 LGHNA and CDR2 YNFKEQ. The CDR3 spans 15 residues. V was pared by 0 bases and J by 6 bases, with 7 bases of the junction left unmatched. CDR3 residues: CASSQDRSGGGEQYF. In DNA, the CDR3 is TGTGCCAGCAGCCAAGATAGAAGCGGGGGTGGCGAGCAGTACTTC.

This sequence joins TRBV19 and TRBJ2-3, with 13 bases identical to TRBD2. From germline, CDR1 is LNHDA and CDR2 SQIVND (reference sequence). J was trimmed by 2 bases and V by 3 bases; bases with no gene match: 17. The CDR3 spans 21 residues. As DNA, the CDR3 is TGTGCCAGTAGTATGGGGAGACCGGGACTAGCGGGGCGCCCATACACAGATACGCAGTATTTT. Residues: CASSMGRPGLAGRPYTDTQYF.

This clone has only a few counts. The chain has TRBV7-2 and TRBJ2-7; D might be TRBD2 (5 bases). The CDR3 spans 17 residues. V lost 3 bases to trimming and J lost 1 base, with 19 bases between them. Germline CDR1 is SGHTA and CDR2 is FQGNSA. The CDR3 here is CASSFGVGIRSSYEQYF. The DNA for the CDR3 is TGTGCCAGCAGCTTCGGGGTTGGGATAAGGAGTTCCTACGAGCAGTACTTC.

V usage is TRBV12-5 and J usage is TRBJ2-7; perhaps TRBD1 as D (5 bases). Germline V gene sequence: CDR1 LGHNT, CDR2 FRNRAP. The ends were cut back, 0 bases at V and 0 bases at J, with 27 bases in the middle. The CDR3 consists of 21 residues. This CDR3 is CASGLVHKLGREKGSSYEQYF. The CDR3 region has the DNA TGTGCTAGTGGTTTGGTACACAAGCTGGGCAGGGAAAAGGGGTCCTCCTACGAGCAGTACTTC.

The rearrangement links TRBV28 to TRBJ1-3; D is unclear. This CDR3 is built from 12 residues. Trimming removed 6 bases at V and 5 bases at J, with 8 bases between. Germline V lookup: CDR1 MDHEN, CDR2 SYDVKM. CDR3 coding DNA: TGTGCCAGCAGAGACTTCAGAAACACCATATATTTT. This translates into CASRDFRNTIYF.

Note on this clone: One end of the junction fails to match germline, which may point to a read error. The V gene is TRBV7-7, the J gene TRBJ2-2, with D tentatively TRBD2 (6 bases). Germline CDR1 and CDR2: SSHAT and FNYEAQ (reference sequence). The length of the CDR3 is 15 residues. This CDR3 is CASSLGLGGAGELFF. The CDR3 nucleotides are TGTGCTAGCAGCTTAGGCCTTGGCGGGGCCGGGGAGCTGTTTTTT.

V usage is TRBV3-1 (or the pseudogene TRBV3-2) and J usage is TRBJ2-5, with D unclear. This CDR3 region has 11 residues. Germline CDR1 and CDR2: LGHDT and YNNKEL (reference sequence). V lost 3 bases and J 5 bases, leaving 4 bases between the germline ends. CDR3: CASSQAETQYF. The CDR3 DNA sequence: TGTGCCAGCAGCCAGGCCGAGACCCAGTACTTC.

The CDR3 loop reads CASGSREGRRTTYEQYF. The CDR3 DNA follows: TGTGCTAGTGGTTCTAGAGAGGGTCGGCGGACCACCTACGAGCAGTACTTC. The chain uses TRBV12-5 and TRBJ2-7, with D perhaps TRBD2 (5 bases). The germline V and J ends were trimmed by 4 bases and 2 bases, with 21 bases remaining between them. Germline-derived CDR1 and CDR2 are LGHNT and FRNRAP. CDR3 size: 17 residues.

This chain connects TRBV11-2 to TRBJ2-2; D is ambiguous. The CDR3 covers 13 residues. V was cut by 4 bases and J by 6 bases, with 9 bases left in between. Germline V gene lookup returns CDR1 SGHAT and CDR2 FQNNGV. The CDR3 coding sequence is TGTGCCAGCAGCTATAAAAGCGCCGGGGAGCTGTTTTTT. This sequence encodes CASSYKSAGELFF.

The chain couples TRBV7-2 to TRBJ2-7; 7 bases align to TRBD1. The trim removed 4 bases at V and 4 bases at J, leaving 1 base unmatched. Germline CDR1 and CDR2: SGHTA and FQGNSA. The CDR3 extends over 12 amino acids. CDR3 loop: CASSSQGYEQYF. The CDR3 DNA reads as TGTGCCAGCAGCTCACAGGGGTACGAGCAGTACTTC.

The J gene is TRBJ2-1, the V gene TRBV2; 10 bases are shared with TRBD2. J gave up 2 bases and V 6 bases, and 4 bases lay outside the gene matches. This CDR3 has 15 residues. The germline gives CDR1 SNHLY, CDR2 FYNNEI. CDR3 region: CASRQTSGPYNEQFF. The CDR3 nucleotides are TGTGCCAGCAGACAGACTAGCGGGCCCTACAATGAGCAGTTCTTC. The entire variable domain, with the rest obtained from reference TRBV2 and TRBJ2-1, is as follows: EPEVTQTPSHQVTQMGQEVILRCVPISNHLYFYWYRQILGQKVEFLVSFYNNEISEKSEIFDDQFSVERPDGSNFTLKIRSTKLEDSAMYFCASRQTSGPYNEQFFGPGTRLTVL.

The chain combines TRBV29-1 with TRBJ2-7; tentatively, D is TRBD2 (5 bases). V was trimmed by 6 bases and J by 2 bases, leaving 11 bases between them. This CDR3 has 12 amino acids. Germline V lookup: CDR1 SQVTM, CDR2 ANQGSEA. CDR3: CSVTGKTYEQYF. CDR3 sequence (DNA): TGCAGCGTAACGGGGAAGACCTACGAGCAGTACTTC.

The CDR3 DNA reads as TGTGCCAGCACCATAGGGGAATGGGAAAAACTGTTTTTT. Protein sequence: CASTIGEWEKLFF. This chain connects TRBV7-9 to TRBJ1-4, with a weak D call TRBD1 (5 bases). There are 13 residues in the CDR3. V was shortened by 7 bases and J by 8 bases, with 14 bases between the two germline ends. Germline assignment: CDR1 SEHNR and CDR2 FQNEAQ (reference sequence).

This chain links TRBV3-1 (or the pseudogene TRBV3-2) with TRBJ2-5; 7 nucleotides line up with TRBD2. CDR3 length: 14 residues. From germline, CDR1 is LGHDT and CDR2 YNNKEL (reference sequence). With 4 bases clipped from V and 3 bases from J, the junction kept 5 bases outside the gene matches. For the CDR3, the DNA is TGTGCCAGCAGCCCGGGACTATACGAAGAGACCCAGTACTTC. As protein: CASSPGLYEETQYF.

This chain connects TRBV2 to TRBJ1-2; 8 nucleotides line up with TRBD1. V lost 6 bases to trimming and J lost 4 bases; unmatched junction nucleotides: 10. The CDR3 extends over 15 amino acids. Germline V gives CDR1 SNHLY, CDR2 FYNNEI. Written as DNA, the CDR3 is TGTGCCAGCAGGAGGACAGGGAGGGGAGCCTATGGCTACACCTTC. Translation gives CASRRTGRGAYGYTF. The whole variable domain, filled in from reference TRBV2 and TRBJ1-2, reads EPEVTQTPSHQVTQMGQEVILRCVPISNHLYFYWYRQILGQKVEFLVSFYNNEISEKSEIFDDQFSVERPDGSNFTLKIRSTKLEDSAMYFCASRRTGRGAYGYTFGSGTRLTVV.

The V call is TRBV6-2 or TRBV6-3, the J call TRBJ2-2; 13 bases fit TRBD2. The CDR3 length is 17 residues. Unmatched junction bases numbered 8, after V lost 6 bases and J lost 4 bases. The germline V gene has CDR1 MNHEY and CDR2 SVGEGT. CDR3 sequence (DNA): TGTGCCAGCAGCTCAGGACTAGCGGGAGTAGGCACCGGGGAGCTGTTTTTT. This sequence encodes CASSSGLAGVGTGELFF.

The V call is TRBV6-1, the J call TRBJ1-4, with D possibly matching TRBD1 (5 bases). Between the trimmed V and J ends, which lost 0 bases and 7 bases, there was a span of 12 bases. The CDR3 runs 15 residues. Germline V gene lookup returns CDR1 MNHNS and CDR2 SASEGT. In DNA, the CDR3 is TGTGCCAGCAGTGAAGCCCTATCGGGGGGTGAAAAACTGTTTTTT. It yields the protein CASSEALSGGEKLFF.

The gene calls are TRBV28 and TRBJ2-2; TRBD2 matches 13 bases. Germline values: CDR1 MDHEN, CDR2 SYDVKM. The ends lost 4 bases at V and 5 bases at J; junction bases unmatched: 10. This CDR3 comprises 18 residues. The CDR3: CASSSPRTSGGGTGELFF. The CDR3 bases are TGTGCCAGCAGTTCCCCCCGGACTAGCGGGGGTGGTACCGGGGAGCTGTTTTTT. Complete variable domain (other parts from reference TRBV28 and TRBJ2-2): DVKVTQSSRYLVKRTGEKVFLECVQDMDHENMFWYRQDPGLGLRLIYFSYDVKMKEKGDIPEGYSVSREKKERFSLILESASTNQTSMYLCASSSPRTSGGGTGELFFGEGSRLTVL.

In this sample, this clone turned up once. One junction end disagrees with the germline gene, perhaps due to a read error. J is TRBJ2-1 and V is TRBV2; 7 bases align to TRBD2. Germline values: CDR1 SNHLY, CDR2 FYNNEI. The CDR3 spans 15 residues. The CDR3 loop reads CASSEDWGRVNEQFF. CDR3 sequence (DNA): TGTGCCAGCAGCGAAGACTGGGGGAGGGTCAATGAGCAGTTCTTC. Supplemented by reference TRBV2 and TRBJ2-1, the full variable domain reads EPEVTQTPSHQVTQMGQEVILRCVPISNHLYFYWYRQILGQKVEFLVSFYNNEISEKSEIFDDQFSVERPDGSNFTLKIRSTKLEDSAMYFCASSEDWGRVNEQFFGPGTRLTVL.

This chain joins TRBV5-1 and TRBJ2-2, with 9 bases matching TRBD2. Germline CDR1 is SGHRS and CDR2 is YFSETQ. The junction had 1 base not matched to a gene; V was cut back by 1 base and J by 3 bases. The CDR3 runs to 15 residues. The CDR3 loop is CASSLTSGYTGELFF. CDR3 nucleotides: TGCGCCAGCAGCTTGACTAGCGGGTACACCGGGGAGCTGTTTTTT.

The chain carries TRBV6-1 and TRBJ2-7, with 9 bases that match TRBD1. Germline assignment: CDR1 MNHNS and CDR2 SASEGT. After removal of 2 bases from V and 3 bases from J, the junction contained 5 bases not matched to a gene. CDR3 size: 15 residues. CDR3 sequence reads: CASSESGQGYYEQYF. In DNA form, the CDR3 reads TGTGCCAGCAGTGAATCGGGACAGGGATACTACGAGCAGTACTTC.

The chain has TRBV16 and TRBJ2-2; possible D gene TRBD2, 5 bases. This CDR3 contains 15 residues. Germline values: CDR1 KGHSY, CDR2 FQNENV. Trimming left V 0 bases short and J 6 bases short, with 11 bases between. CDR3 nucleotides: TGTGCCAGCAGCCAATCGTATTCGGGGTCCGGGGAGCTGTTTTTT. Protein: CASSQSYSGSGELFF.

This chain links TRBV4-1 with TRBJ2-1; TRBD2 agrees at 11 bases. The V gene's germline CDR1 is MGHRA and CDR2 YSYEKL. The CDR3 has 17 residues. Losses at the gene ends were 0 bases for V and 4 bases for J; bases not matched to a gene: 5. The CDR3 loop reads CASSQDELAGAYNEQFF. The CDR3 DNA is TGCGCCAGCAGCCAAGATGAACTAGCGGGAGCTTACAATGAGCAGTTCTTC.

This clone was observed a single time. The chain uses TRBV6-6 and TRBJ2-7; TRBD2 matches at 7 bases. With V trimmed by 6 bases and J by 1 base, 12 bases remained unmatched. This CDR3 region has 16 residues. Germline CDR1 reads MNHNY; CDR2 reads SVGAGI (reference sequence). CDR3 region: CASSLRAGWESYEQYF. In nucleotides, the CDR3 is TGTGCCAGCAGCCTCAGAGCGGGGTGGGAGTCCTACGAGCAGTACTTC.